The 12 T cell receptor beta chains reported below all come from one sample, sequenced in a study of OX40 agonist ivuxolimab in advanced cancers. The data were produced by immunoSEQ multiplex PCR, yet TCRdb's version contains in-frame clones alone and is incomplete. The sample includes some 98,000 clones, about four fifths of them seen just once. The specimen comprised CD4+ or CD8+ T cells sorted from blood, sampled in a trial of the OX40 agonist ivuxolimab. The receptors come from an adult with an advanced solid tumor such as melanoma, head and neck, liver or kidney cancer.

The chain links TRBV7-2 to TRBJ2-2, with a tentative D call TRBD2 (7 bases). V shed 2 bases and J shed 5 bases, with 24 bases lying between them. Germline-derived CDR1 and CDR2 are SGHTA and FQGNSA. The CDR3 runs to 19 residues. CDR3 coding DNA: TGTGCCAGCAGCTTAAGGGTACAGGGAGGGGAGGCGAGAACCGGGGAGCTGTTTTTT. The encoded protein is CASSLRVQGGEARTGELFF.

The chain couples TRBV5-1 to TRBJ2-1; 9 nucleotides align to TRBD2. Trimming at V came to 5 bases and at J to 1 base, leaving 4 bases not matched to a gene. CDR1 and CDR2 (germline): SGHRS, YFSETQ. This CDR3 contains 15 residues. The CDR3, as DNA: TGCGCCAGCAGGTCGCGGGAGGGGTCCTACAATGAGCAGTTCTTC. It codes for CASRSREGSYNEQFF. Full variable domain (rest looked up from reference TRBV5-1 and TRBJ2-1): KAGVTQTPRYLIKTRGQQVTLSCSPISGHRSVSWYQQTPGQGLQFLFEYFSETQRNKGNFPGRFSGRQFSNSRSEMNVSTLELGDSALYLCASRSREGSYNEQFFGPGTRLTVL.

The chain uses TRBV28 and TRBJ1-2, with D uncertain. The CDR3 sequence is 11 residues long. V was clipped by 3 bases and J by 6 bases, with 5 bases between them. Germline-derived CDR1 and CDR2 are MDHEN and SYDVKM. DNA for the CDR3: TGTGCCAGCAGTTTTGGGGATGGCTACACCTTC. Amino acid sequence: CASSFGDGYTF.

In this sample, this clone turned up a few times. The chain carries TRBV7-2 and TRBJ2-5; perhaps TRBD2 as D (6 bases). This CDR3 comprises 14 residues. Germline V CDR1 and CDR2: SGHTA, FQGNSA. The V end lost 1 base, the J end lost 5 bases, and 11 bases lay between the germline ends. The DNA of the CDR3 is TGTGCCAGCAGCTTAGGAGGCGGAGGGGAGACCCAGTACTTC. It yields the protein CASSLGGGGETQYF. Full variable domain (missing parts from reference TRBV7-2 and TRBJ2-5): GAGVSQSPSNKVTEKGKDVELRCDPISGHTALYWYRQSLGQGLEFLIYFQGNSAPDKSGLPSDRFSAERTGGSVSTLTIQRTQQEDSAVYLCASSLGGGGETQYFGPGTRLLVL.

The genes are TRBV9 and TRBJ1-1, with D possibly being TRBD1 (5 bases). This CDR3 is 14 amino acids long. CDR1 is SGDLS and CDR2 is YYNGEE in the germline V gene. Trimming cost V 1 base and J 3 bases, with 10 bases left between them. This CDR3 reads CASSVRQSDTEAFF. The CDR3 DNA sequence: TGTGCCAGCAGCGTAAGACAGTCTGACACTGAAGCTTTCTTT.

CDR3 DNA: TGTGCCAGCAGTAGGGGGGGGCTTGAGACCCAGTACTTC. Protein product: CASSRGGLETQYF. The V gene is TRBV6-5, the J gene TRBJ2-5; perhaps TRBD2 as D (7 bases). This CDR3 is 13 amino acids long. Deletions cut 5 bases from V and 5 bases from J, with 12 bases between. Germline loops: CDR1 MNHEY, CDR2 SVGAGI.

This clone was observed a single time. The rearrangement uses TRBV5-1 and TRBJ2-2; 9 nucleotides align to TRBD1. Germline V CDR1 and CDR2: SGHRS, YFSETQ. The CDR3 runs to 16 residues. V lost 0 bases to trimming and J lost 4 bases; unmatched junction nucleotides: 4. The CDR3 region has the DNA TGCGCCAGCAGCTTGGACAGGGGGCGGGGCACCGGGGAGCTGTTTTTT. Protein product: CASSLDRGRGTGELFF.

This clone came up once. V usage is TRBV18 and J usage is TRBJ2-7, with 11 positions matching TRBD2. The length of the CDR3 is 14 residues. The germline CDR1 and CDR2 sequences are KGHSH and LQKENI. V was pared by 3 bases and J by 6 bases, with 4 bases of the junction left unmatched. CDR3 bases: TGTGCCAGCTCACCTACTAGCGGGAGACGCGAGCAGTACTTC. It is translated as CASSPTSGRREQYF. Based on the CDR3 plus reference TRBV18 and TRBJ2-7, the full variable domain is NAGVMQNPRHLVRRRGQEARLRCSPMKGHSHVYWYRQLPEEGLKFMVYLQKENIIDESGMPKERFSAEFPKEGPSILRIQQVVRGDSAAYFCASSPTSGRREQYFGPGTRLTVT.

The chain links TRBV27 to TRBJ2-7; tentatively, D is TRBD1 (6 bases). Germline CDR1 and CDR2: MNHEY and SMNVEV (reference sequence). The ends were cut back, 4 bases at V and 3 bases at J, with 10 bases in the middle. The CDR3 loop spans 13 amino acids. The CDR3 protein is CASSSGTFYEQYF. The CDR3 nucleotides read TGTGCCAGCAGTTCCGGGACATTCTACGAGCAGTACTTC.

The chain links TRBV5-4 to TRBJ2-1; 8 bases map to TRBD1. V dropped 0 bases and J dropped 9; count of bases not matched to a gene: 5. This CDR3 region has 14 residues. From germline, CDR1 is SGHNT and CDR2 YYREEE (reference sequence). The CDR3 protein is CASSLAGQGREQFF. The CDR3 DNA reads as TGTGCCAGCAGCTTGGCCGGACAGGGCCGTGAGCAGTTCTTC.

The chain recombines TRBV11-1 with TRBJ2-2, with TRBD2 as a possible D gene (5 bases). Trimming removed 4 bases from V and 7 bases from J, with 16 bases in between. In germline, CDR1 is SGHAT, CDR2 FQDESV (reference sequence). The CDR3 loop spans 15 amino acids. CDR3 nucleotide sequence: TGTGCCAGCAGCTCCCCGCCTAGGACTGGCGGGGAGCTGTTTTTT. This encodes CASSSPPRTGGELFF.

This clone was seen only once. This rearrangement joins TRBV27 to TRBJ2-6; D gene unclear. Germline lookup yields CDR1 MNHEY and CDR2 SMNVEV (reference sequence). V lost 3 bases to trimming and J lost 0 bases, with 12 bases between them. This CDR3 is 17 amino acids long. DNA for the CDR3: TGTGCCAGCAGTTTGATTAGCTGGGACTCTGGGGCCAACGTCCTGACTTTC. It is translated as CASSLISWDSGANVLTF.